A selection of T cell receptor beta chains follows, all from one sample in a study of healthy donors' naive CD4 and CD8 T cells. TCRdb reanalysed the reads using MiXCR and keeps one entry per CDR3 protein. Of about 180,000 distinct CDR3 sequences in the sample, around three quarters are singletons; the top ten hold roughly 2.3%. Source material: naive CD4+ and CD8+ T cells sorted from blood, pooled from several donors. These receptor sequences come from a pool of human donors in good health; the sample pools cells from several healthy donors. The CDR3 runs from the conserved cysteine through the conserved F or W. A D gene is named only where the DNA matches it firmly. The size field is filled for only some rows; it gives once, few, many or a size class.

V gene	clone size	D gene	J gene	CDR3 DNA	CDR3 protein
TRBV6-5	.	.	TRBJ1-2	TGTGCCAGCAGTCCCGACAGCACTCGCTATGGCTACACCTTC	CASSPDSTRYGYTF
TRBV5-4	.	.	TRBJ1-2	TGTGCCAGCAGCGCTGACAACTATGGCTACACCTTC	CASSADNYGYTF
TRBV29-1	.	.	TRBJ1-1	TGCAGCGTTTCGGTTCCCACTGAAGCTTTCTTT	CSVSVPTEAFF
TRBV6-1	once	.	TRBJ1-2	TGTGCCAGCAGCGCCGCCCCTAACTATGGCTACACCTTC	CASSAAPNYGYTF
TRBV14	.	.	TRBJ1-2	TGTGCCAGCAGCCAAGATGGGCCCTCTATCCTGTACTATGGCTACACCTTC	CASSQDGPSILYYGYTF
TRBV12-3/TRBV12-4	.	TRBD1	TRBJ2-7	TGTGCCAGCAGTCCCCGGGCAGGGGGCCCCTACGAGCAGTACTTC	CASSPRAGGPYEQYF
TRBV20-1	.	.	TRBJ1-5	TGCAGTGCTAGTCGGGGTAGCAATCAGCCCCAGCATTTT	CSASRGSNQPQHF
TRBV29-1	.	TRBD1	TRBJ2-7	TGCAGCGTTGAGGGACAGGGGCCCTACGAGCAGTACTTC	CSVEGQGPYEQYF
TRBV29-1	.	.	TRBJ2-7	TGCAGCGTTTCCGACTCGTTCTCCTACGAGCAGTACTTC	CSVSDSFSYEQYF
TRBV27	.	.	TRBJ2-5	TGTGCCAGCAGTTTTGCCGGGCAAGAGACCCAGTACTTC	CASSFAGQETQYF
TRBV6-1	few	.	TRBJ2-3	TGTGCCAGCAGACTTAAAGATACGCAGTATTTT	CASRLKDTQYF
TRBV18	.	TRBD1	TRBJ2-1	TGTGCCAGCTCGGATGACAGGGGGCGTGCAGAGCAGTTCTTC	CASSDDRGRAEQFF
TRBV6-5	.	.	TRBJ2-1	TGTGCCAGCAGTCCTTATTCGGGGTCCTACAATGAGCAGTTCTTC	CASSPYSGSYNEQFF
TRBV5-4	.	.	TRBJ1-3	TGTGCCAGCAGCTTGGGGCGGAACTCTGGAAACACCATATATTTT	CASSLGRNSGNTIYF
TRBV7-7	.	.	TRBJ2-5	TGTGCCAGCAGCCGGGACGACCAAGAGACCCAGTACTTC	CASSRDDQETQYF
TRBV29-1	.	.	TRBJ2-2	TGCAGCGTTGTATCAGGGTTTGTCGGGGAGCTGTTTTTT	CSVVSGFVGELFF
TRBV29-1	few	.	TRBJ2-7	TGCAGCGTGGCTAGGCGGGGCTCCTACGAGCAGTACTTC	CSVARRGSYEQYF
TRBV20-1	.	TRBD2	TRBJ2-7	TGCAGTGCTAGTGCCTCGGGACTACTATACGAGCAGTACTTC	CSASASGLLYEQYF
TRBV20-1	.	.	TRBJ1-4	TGCAGTGCTAGAGACTCGACAAATGAAAAACTGTTTTTT	CSARDSTNEKLFF
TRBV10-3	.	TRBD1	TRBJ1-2	TGTGCCATCAGTGACGGGACAGCTAACTATGGCTACACCTTC	CAISDGTANYGYTF
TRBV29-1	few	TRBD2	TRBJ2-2	TGCAGCGTTGAACGGGGGGCGAACACCGGGGAGCTGTTTTTT	CSVERGANTGELFF
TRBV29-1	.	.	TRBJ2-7	TGCAGCGTTGAAGGACTGCTGCTGGGGAACCCCTACGAGCAGTACTTC	CSVEGLLLGNPYEQYF
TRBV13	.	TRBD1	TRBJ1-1	TGTGCCAGCAGCCCCGTCTTAGGGACAGAGAACACTGAAGCTTTCTTT	CASSPVLGTENTEAFF
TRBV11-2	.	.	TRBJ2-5	TGTGCCAGCAGCACTGCCCTGGCCCAGGCCCAGTACTTC	CASSTALAQAQYF
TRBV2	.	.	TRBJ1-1	TGTGCCAGCGGACAACTCCTGGGGGACACTGAAGCTTTCTTT	CASGQLLGDTEAFF
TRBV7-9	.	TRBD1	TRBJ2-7	TGTGCCAGCAGCAAACCTCCGGGACAGGGGGTTTATTCGGGCTACGAGCAGTACTTC	CASSKPPGQGVYSGYEQYF
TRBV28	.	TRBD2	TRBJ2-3	TGTGCCAGCAGCCCGGGGACTAGCGGGAGCTCAGATACGCAGTATTTT	CASSPGTSGSSDTQYF